Described below is a single T cell receptor beta chain sequence and its context. Its antigen remains unidentified. The data were taken from a study of cytomegalovirus exposure and HLA in healthy donors. Study findings and constraints: The authors confirmed in vitro that a few CMV-associated chains were specific for CMV antigens.

The germline V gene encodes CDR1 SGHTS and CDR2 YDEGEE. The V and J ends lost 0 bases and 11 bases respectively, with 8 bases between them. The CDR3 runs to 11 residues. Some clones are missing from TCRdb's copy, which holds only in-frame ones; the method was immunoSEQ multiplex PCR. This repertoire shows a few hundred thousand clones, roughly 88% found once; its top ten account for under 4%. The sequenced material came from PBMCs. The chain employs TRBV5-8 and TRBJ1-1; D remains unclear. The origin of this receptor is a woman in her thirties in good health and CMV-seronegative. CDR3: CASSLDLGAFF. The CDR3 DNA is TGTGCCAGCAGCTTGGACCTGGGGGCTTTCTTT.